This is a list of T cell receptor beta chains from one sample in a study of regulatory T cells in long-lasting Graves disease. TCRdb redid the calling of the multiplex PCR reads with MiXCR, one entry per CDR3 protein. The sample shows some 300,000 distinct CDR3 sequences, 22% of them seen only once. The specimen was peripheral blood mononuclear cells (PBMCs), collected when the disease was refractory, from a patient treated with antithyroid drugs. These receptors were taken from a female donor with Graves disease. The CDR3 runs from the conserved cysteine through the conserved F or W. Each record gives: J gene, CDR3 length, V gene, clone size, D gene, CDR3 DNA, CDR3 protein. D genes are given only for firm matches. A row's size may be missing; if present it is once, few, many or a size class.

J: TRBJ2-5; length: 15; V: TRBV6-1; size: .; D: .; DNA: TGTGCCAGCAGACGAAGAGGAACAGTCCAAGAGACCCAGTACTTC; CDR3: CASRRRGTVQETQYF
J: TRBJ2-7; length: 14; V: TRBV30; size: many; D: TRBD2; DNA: TGTGCCTGGAGTGTACTAGCGGGAGGGGACGAGCAGTACTTC; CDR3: CAWSVLAGGDEQYF
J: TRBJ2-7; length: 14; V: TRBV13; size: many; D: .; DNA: TGTGCCAGCAGCTTCAATCGTAGGCGGTACGAGCAGTACTTC; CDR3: CASSFNRRRYEQYF
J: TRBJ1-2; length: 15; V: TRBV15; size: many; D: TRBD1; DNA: TGTGCCACCAGCGTCGGGACAGAATCTAACTATGGCTACACCTTC; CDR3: CATSVGTESNYGYTF
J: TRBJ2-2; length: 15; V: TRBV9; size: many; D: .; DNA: TGTGCCAGCAGCGTTGGAGGGAGTAACACCGGGGAGCTGTTTTTT; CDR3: CASSVGGSNTGELFF
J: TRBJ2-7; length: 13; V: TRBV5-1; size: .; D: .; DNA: TGCGCCAGCAGCCCTGGACTATCCGTGGAGCAGTACTTC; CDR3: CASSPGLSVEQYF
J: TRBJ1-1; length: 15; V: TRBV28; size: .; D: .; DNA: TGTGCCAGCAGAACAGGGATGGGGGCGGTCACTAAAGCTTTCTTT; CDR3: CASRTGMGAVTKAFF
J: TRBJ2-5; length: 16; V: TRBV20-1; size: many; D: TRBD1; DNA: TGCAGTGCGAGTGAGCGCAGGGACAGGGGGCAAGAGACCCAGTACTTC; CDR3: CSASERRDRGQETQYF
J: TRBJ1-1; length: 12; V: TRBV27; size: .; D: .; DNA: TGTGCCAGACCTCACAGGGAAGCTGAAGCTTTCTTT; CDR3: CARPHREAEAFF
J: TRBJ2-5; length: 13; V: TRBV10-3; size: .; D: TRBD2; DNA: TGTGCCATCAGTGACGGACTAGCTGAGACCCAGTACTTC; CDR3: CAISDGLAETQYF
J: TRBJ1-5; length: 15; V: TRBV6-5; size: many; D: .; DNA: TGTGCCAGCAGTTACTCCGACGGATCCAATCAGCCCCAGCATTTT; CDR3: CASSYSDGSNQPQHF
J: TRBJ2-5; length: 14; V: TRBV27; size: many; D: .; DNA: TGTGCCAGCAGTTTCCTCGGCAGGGGAGAGACCCAGTACTTC; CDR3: CASSFLGRGETQYF
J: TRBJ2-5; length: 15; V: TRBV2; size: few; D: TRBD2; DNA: TGTGCCAGCAGTGAAGGACTAGCGGGCCAAGAGACCCAGTACTTC; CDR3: CASSEGLAGQETQYF
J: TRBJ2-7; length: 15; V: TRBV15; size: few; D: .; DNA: TGTGCCACCAGCAAGCCGGGACGGAGCTCCTACGAGCAGTACTTC; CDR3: CATSKPGRSSYEQYF
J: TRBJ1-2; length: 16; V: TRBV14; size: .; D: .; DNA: TGTGCCAGCAGCCAAGAGTGGGCGAGGGGTAACTATGGCTACACCTTC; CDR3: CASSQEWARGNYGYTF
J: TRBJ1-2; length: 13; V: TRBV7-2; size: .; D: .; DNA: TGTGCCAGCAGCTTAGGGGTACTCTATGGCTACACCTTC; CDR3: CASSLGVLYGYTF
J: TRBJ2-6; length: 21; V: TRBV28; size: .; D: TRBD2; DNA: TGTGCCTGCAAAGGGGCGGACAGGAGGCGGCGGGAGGGCTCTGGGGCCAACGTCCTGACTTTC; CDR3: CACKGADRRRREGSGANVLTF
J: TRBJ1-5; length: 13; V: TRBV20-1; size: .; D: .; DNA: TGCAGTGCTAGAGGGGCATACAATCAGCCCCAGCATTTT; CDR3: CSARGAYNQPQHF
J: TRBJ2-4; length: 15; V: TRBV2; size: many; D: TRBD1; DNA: TGTGCCAGCAGATCAGGGGGTGGAGTGGGGAACATTCAGTACTTC; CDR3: CASRSGGGVGNIQYF
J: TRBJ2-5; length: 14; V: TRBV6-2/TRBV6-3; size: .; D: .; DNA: TGTGCCAGCAGTTACCCTGATAGGGAGGAGACCCAGTACTTC; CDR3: CASSYPDREETQYF
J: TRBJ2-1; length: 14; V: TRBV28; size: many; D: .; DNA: TGTGCCAGCTGGTTGGGGTGGGGGGACAATGAGCAGTTCTTC; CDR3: CASWLGWGDNEQFF
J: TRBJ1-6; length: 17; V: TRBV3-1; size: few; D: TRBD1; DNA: TGTGCCAGCAGCCTTCTCACCCCGGGACAGATGGTTTCACCCCTCCACTTT; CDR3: CASSLLTPGQMVSPLHF
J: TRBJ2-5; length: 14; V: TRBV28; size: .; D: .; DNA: TGTGCCAGCAGCCTAGGGCTGGGGCGAGAGACCCAGTACTTC; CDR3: CASSLGLGRETQYF
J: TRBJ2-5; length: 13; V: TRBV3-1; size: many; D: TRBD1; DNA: TGTGCCAGCAGCCTGACAGGGGTGGAGACCCAGTACTTC; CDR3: CASSLTGVETQYF
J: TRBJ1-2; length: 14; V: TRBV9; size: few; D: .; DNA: TGTGCCAGCAGCCCCCGACTGTCCAACTATGGCTACACCTTC; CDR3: CASSPRLSNYGYTF
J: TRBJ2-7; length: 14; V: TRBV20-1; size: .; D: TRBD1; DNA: TGCAGTGCTAGAGCGGACAGGGGTCTCCACGAGCAGTACTTC; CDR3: CSARADRGLHEQYF
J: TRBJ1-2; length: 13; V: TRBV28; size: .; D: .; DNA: TGTGCCAGCATGCAGGGAGCTAACTATGGCTACACCTTC; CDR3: CASMQGANYGYTF
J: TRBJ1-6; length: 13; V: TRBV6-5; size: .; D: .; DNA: TGTGCCAGCAGTTACCGGGCTGCGAGGCCCCTCCACTTT; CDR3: CASSYRAARPLHF
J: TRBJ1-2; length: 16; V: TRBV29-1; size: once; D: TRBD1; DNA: TGCAGCGTTGTAGGTCCGGGACAGGAGATTAACTATGGCTACACCTTC; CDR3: CSVVGPGQEINYGYTF
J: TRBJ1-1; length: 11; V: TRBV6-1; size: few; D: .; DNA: TGTGCCAGCCCTAAGAACACTGAAGCTTTCTTT; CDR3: CASPKNTEAFF
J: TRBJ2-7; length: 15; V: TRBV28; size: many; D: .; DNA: TGTGCCAGCCTCCCCGCCGGCTCAAACTCCTACGAGCAGTACTTC; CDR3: CASLPAGSNSYEQYF
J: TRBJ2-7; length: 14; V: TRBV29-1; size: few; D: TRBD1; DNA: TGCAGCGTTGAGGTAAATGGACAGGGTCACGAGCAGTACTTC; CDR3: CSVEVNGQGHEQYF
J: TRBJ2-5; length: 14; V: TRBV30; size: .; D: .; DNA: TGTGCCTGGAGTCTGGACGTAGACTACGAGACCCAGTACTTC; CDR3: CAWSLDVDYETQYF
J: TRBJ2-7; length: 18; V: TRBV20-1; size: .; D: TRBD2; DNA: TGCAGTGCTAGCGGCGAATATAGCGGGAGTAGTGCCCCCTACGAGCAGTACTTC; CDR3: CSASGEYSGSSAPYEQYF
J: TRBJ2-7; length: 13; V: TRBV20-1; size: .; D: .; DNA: TGCAGTGCTAGAGAGTACAGGCGGTACGAGCAGTACTTC; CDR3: CSAREYRRYEQYF
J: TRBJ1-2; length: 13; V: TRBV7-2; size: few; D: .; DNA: TGTGCCAGCAGTTTCACAGTGAACTATGGCTACACCTTC; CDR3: CASSFTVNYGYTF
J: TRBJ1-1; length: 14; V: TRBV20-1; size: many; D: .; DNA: TGCAGTGCTAGAGACGTGGGTGGGGTCACTGAAGCTTTCTTT; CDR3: CSARDVGGVTEAFF
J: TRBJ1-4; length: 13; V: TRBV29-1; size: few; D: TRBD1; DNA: TGCAGCGCGGGGACAGGGTTGGATGAAAAACTGTTTTTT; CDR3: CSAGTGLDEKLFF
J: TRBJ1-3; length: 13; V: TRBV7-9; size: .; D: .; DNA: TGTGCCAGCAGCTGGGAAGCTGGAAACACCATATATTTT; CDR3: CASSWEAGNTIYF
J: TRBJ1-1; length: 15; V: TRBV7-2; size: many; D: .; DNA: TGTGCCAGCAGCTTAGGCCCCGACCGAAACACTGAAGCTTTCTTT; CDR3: CASSLGPDRNTEAFF
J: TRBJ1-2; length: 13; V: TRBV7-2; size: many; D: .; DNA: TGTGCCAGCTCCTTGGTCGGGGCATATGGCTACACCTTC; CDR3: CASSLVGAYGYTF
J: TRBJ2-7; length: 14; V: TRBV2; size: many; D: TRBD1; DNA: TGTGCCAGCAATCGACAGGGGGCGACTCGGGAGCAGTACTTC; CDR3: CASNRQGATREQYF
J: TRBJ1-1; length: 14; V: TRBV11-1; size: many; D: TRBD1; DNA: TGTGCCAGCAGCCCCGACAGGGGAAGCAGTGAAGCTTTCTTT; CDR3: CASSPDRGSSEAFF
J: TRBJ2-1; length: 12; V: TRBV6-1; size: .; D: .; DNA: TGTGCCAGTGAAGGCTCCTACAATGAGCAGTTCTTC; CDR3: CASEGSYNEQFF
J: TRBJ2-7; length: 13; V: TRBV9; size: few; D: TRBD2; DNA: TGTGCCAGCAGCCCAGGGACTAGCGGGAGGGAGTACTTC; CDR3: CASSPGTSGREYF
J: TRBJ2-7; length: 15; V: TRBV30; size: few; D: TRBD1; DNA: TGTGCCTGGTCTCTTGCTGGGACAGCTTCGTACGAGCAGTACTTC; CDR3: CAWSLAGTASYEQYF